Following are 31 T cell receptor beta chains from one sample sequenced in a study of T cells in Graves' hyperthyroidism and ophthalmopathy. There were TCR beta CDR3 regions amplified from RNA transcripts. The TCR CDR3 first-round RT-PCR relied on the HTBI primer set. TCRdb used MiXCR to reprocess the multiplex PCR reads, holding one entry per CDR3 protein. The sample has some 500,000 distinct CDR3 sequences; roughly 15% are singletons. The specimen was blood. The origin of the receptors is a woman between 25 and 40 years old with Graves' ophthalmopathy.

This clonotype has a count of ten or more. The rearrangement links TRBV20-1 to TRBJ2-1, with D perhaps matching TRBD1 (5 bases). Germline lookup yields CDR1 DFQATT and CDR2 SNEGSKA (reference sequence). V was trimmed by 3 bases and J by 0 bases, leaving 12 bases between them. The CDR3 totals 15 residues. The CDR3 coding sequence is TGCAGTGCTAGCTCGGGTAGGGGCTCCTACAATGAGCAGTTCTTC. It encodes CSASSGRGSYNEQFF.

This clonotype was detected many times. This rearrangement joins TRBV7-6 to TRBJ1-1; D remains ambiguous. Per germline, CDR1 SGHVS and CDR2 FNYEAQ. The ends were cut back, 0 bases at V and 0 bases at J, with 8 bases in the middle. The CDR3 extends over 15 amino acids. CDR3 nucleotide sequence: TGTGCCAGCAGCTTAGCGGCAGAAATGAACACTGAAGCTTTCTTT. Protein sequence: CASSLAAEMNTEAFF.

This clonotype was observed many times. V is TRBV12-3 or TRBV12-4 and J is TRBJ2-7; TRBD2 aligns across 8 bases. The CDR3 is 12 residues long. Trimming removed 6 bases from V and 6 bases from J; junction bases left unmatched: 4. The CDR3 here is CASSPGGGEQYF. CDR3 bases: TGTGCCAGCAGCCCCGGGGGGGGCGAGCAGTACTTC.

This clonotype has just a few counts. The V gene is TRBV6-2 or TRBV6-3, the J gene TRBJ1-3; no reliable D call. Germline-derived CDR1 and CDR2 are MNHEY and SVGEGT. Trimming pared 2 bases from V and 9 bases from J, leaving 8 bases between. The CDR3 is 12 amino acids. Here the CDR3 reads CASSYLGGTIYF. Written as DNA, the CDR3 is TGTGCCAGCAGTTACCTCGGAGGCACCATATATTTT.

This clonotype was detected only a few times. This chain links TRBV6-2 or TRBV6-3 with TRBJ1-3; the D gene is possibly TRBD1 (5 bases). The CDR3 sequence is 15 residues long. Germline V gene sequence: CDR1 MNHEY, CDR2 SVGEGT. Trimming pared 2 bases from V and 1 base from J, leaving 9 bases between. The CDR3 loop reads CASSYGGTSGNTIYF. In DNA form, the CDR3 reads TGTGCCAGCAGTTACGGCGGGACTTCTGGAAACACCATATATTTT.

V usage is TRBV29-1 and J usage is TRBJ2-7, with 7 bases lining up with TRBD1. The CDR3 length is 13 residues. Germline V lookup: CDR1 SQVTM, CDR2 ANQGSEA. V gave up 7 bases and J gave up 6 bases; unmatched junction bases: 12. CDR3 residues: CSARGSGWGEQYF. For the CDR3, the DNA is TGCAGCGCCAGGGGGTCGGGTTGGGGCGAGCAGTACTTC.

This clonotype has at least ten counts. The chain links TRBV20-1 to TRBJ2-5, with D possibly being TRBD2 (6 bases). CDR3 size: 15 residues. Germline loops: CDR1 DFQATT, CDR2 SNEGSKA (reference sequence). The V and J ends lost 5 bases and 0 bases respectively, with 16 bases between them. The DNA of the CDR3 is TGCAGTGCTTTAAAGGTTGGCGGGGACCAAGAGACCCAGTACTTC. Amino acid sequence: CSALKVGGDQETQYF.

The chain couples TRBV24-1 to TRBJ2-1, with D perhaps TRBD2 (5 bases). This CDR3 is 16 amino acids long. V dropped 1 base and J dropped 3 bases, with 12 bases sitting between them. The germline V gene encodes CDR1 KGHDR and CDR2 SFDVKD. The DNA for the CDR3 is TGTGCCACCAGTGATTTAAAACTAGGAGTCTACAATGAGCAGTTCTTC. Protein: CATSDLKLGVYNEQFF.

This chain links TRBV28 with TRBJ2-2; TRBD2 is a possible D gene (6 bases). Per germline, CDR1 MDHEN and CDR2 SYDVKM. The CDR3 contains 15 residues. V was trimmed by 5 bases and J by 2 bases, leaving 12 bases between them. The CDR3 is CASSPQRANTGELFF. The CDR3 region has the DNA TGTGCCAGCAGTCCTCAGCGGGCTAACACCGGGGAGCTGTTTTTT. The full variable domain, rest sourced from reference TRBV28 and TRBJ2-2, is DVKVTQSSRYLVKRTGEKVFLECVQDMDHENMFWYRQDPGLGLRLIYFSYDVKMKEKGDIPEGYSVSREKKERFSLILESASTNQTSMYLCASSPQRANTGELFFGEGSRLTVL.

The CDR3 protein is CASSLYSWRDRGKETQYF. The DNA of the CDR3 is TGTGCCAGCAGTTTATATTCTTGGAGGGACAGGGGTAAAGAGACCCAGTACTTC. This chain joins TRBV28 and TRBJ2-5, with 10 bases matching TRBD1. The CDR3 runs to 18 residues. Germline CDR1 is MDHEN and CDR2 is SYDVKM. V trimming: 1 base; J trimming: 3 bases; junction bases outside the gene matches: 11.

This clonotype has a count of ten or more. V and J are TRBV28 and TRBJ2-3; D may be TRBD2 (6 bases). CDR1 and CDR2 (germline): MDHEN, SYDVKM. V was clipped by 6 bases and J by 3 bases, with 16 bases between them. This CDR3 contains 15 residues. Here the CDR3 DNA reads TGTGCCAGCAGGGTAGGGTTTGGAGGGACAGATACGCAGTATTTT. Its protein product is CASRVGFGGTDTQYF. Drawing the rest from reference TRBV28 and TRBJ2-3, the complete variable domain is DVKVTQSSRYLVKRTGEKVFLECVQDMDHENMFWYRQDPGLGLRLIYFSYDVKMKEKGDIPEGYSVSREKKERFSLILESASTNQTSMYLCASRVGFGGTDTQYFGPGTRLTVL.

As regards this clonotype: The junction departs from the called germline gene at one end, perhaps through a read error. V gene TRBV20-1 combines with J gene TRBJ2-5; D assignment may be TRBD1 or TRBD2 (5 bases each). The CDR3 spans 14 residues. Per germline, CDR1 DFQATT and CDR2 SNEGSKA (reference sequence). CDR3 DNA: TGCAGTGTTAGAGGGCATCTCTGGGGGGAGACCCAGTACTTC. As protein: CSVRGHLWGETQYF.

This clonotype turned up a few times. This chain uses TRBV4-1 with TRBJ1-2; tentative D call: TRBD1 (5 bases). CDR1 and CDR2 from the germline V gene are MGHRA and YSYEKL. The CDR3 consists of 13 residues. V was clipped by 1 base and J by 5 bases, with 8 bases between them. CDR3 sequence reads: CASSQGTPYGYTF. In DNA form, the CDR3 reads TGCGCCAGCAGCCAAGGGACACCGTATGGCTACACCTTC.

V and J are TRBV29-1 and TRBJ2-7; TRBD2 aligns across 7 bases. The CDR3 loop spans 13 amino acids. V was clipped by 5 bases and J by 2 bases; unmatched bases: 6. CDR1 is SQVTM and CDR2 is ANQGSEA in the germline V gene. CDR3 protein: CSVSLGTTYEQYF. The CDR3 coding sequence is TGCAGCGTTTCTTTAGGGACTACCTACGAGCAGTACTTC.

This chain connects TRBV7-9 to TRBJ1-1; D remains ambiguous. This CDR3 is 17 amino acids long. V was clipped by 2 bases and J by 0 bases, with 16 bases between them. In germline, CDR1 is SEHNR, CDR2 FQNEAQ (reference sequence). For the CDR3, the DNA is TGTGCCAGCAGCTTATTTGGCAAGCAGAGCATGAACACTGAAGCTTTCTTT. Translation: CASSLFGKQSMNTEAFF.

This clonotype was observed at least ten times. This CDR3 is CASSTAPTGRDTQYF. The DNA of the CDR3 is TGTGCCAGCAGCACAGCGCCGACAGGCAGGGATACGCAGTATTTT. V gene TRBV9 combines with J gene TRBJ2-3, with D possibly matching TRBD1 (6 bases). V was trimmed by 4 bases and J by 6 bases, leaving 18 bases between them. This CDR3 contains 15 residues. Germline CDR1 reads SGDLS; CDR2 reads YYNGEE. Filled out from reference TRBV9 and TRBJ2-3, the complete variable domain reads DSGVTQTPKHLITATGQRVTLRCSPRSGDLSVYWYQQSLDQGLQFLIQYYNGEERAKGNILERFSAQQFPDLHSELNLSSLELGDSALYFCASSTAPTGRDTQYFGPGTRLTVL.

This clonotype has at least ten counts. CDR3 residues: CASSALAGSYEQYF. In DNA, the CDR3 is TGTGCCAGCAGCGCCCTAGCGGGATCCTACGAGCAGTACTTC. The chain uses TRBV5-5 and TRBJ2-7, with 9 bases that match TRBD2. The length of the CDR3 is 14 residues. Germline V lookup: CDR1 SGHKS, CDR2 YYEKEE (reference sequence). The V and J ends lost 4 bases and 1 base, in that order; junction bases with no gene match: 3. Looking up the rest from reference TRBV5-5 and TRBJ2-7 gives the full variable domain: DAGVTQSPTHLIKTRGQQVTLRCSPISGHKSVSWYQQVLGQGPQFIFQYYEKEERGRGNFPDRFSARQFPNYSSELNVNALLLGDSALYLCASSALAGSYEQYFGPGTRLTVT.

This clonotype was counted at least ten times. The chain recombines TRBV12-3 or TRBV12-4 with TRBJ1-1; 7 nucleotides align to TRBD1. The CDR3 loop spans 11 amino acids. The ends lost 10 bases at V and 3 bases at J; junction bases unmatched: 2. The CDR3 DNA follows: TGTGCCATCACAGGGGACACTGAAGCTTTCTTT. Protein: CAITGDTEAFF.

This clonotype has only a few counts. The chain joins TRBV29-1 to TRBJ2-2; the D gene is possibly TRBD2 (5 bases). The V gene's germline CDR1 is SQVTM and CDR2 ANQGSEA. V lost 3 bases and J lost 2, with 7 bases in between. This CDR3 has 13 amino acids. The CDR3 coding sequence is TGCAGCGTTGATCGGGGAAACACCGGGGAGCTGTTTTTT. It specifies CSVDRGNTGELFF.

Notes on this clonotype: A much more abundant neighbour one base away suggests this may be a read error. The chain uses TRBV7-2 and TRBJ2-5; either TRBD1 or TRBD2 may fit D (6 bases each). Germline V gene sequence: CDR1 SGHTA, CDR2 FQGNSA. The V gene lost 5 bases and the J gene lost 8 bases, with 18 bases spanning the gap. CDR3 length: 14 residues. CDR3 in DNA: TGTGCCAGCAGCCCAGGGGCCGGGGGATATACCCAGTACTTC. This translates into CASSPGAGGYTQYF.

This clonotype has a handful of counts. J is TRBJ1-4 and V is TRBV28, with D perhaps TRBD1 (6 bases). This CDR3 comprises 14 residues. The V and J ends lost 7 bases and 7 bases respectively, with 16 bases between them. Germline V CDR1 and CDR2: MDHEN, SYDVKM. The CDR3 is CASTGGGLGEKLFF. The CDR3 DNA is TGTGCCAGCACGGGCGGGGGGCTCGGTGAAAAACTGTTTTTT.

The table lists this clonotype with many counts. The CDR3 DNA reads TGTGCCAGCAGATCATACAATGAGCAGTTCTTC. It encodes CASRSYNEQFF. The chain uses TRBV6-2 or TRBV6-3 and TRBJ2-1; no clear D. CDR1 and CDR2 (germline): MNHEY, SVGEGT. The CDR3 is 11 amino acids. V was clipped by 6 bases and J by 4 bases, with 4 bases between them.

V usage is TRBV15 and J usage is TRBJ2-7; 7 bases match TRBD2. The CDR3 has 13 amino acids. CDR1 is LNHNV and CDR2 is YYDKDF in the germline V gene (reference sequence). The J segment lost 5 bases and the V segment lost 2 bases, leaving 3 bases of the junction unmatched. CDR3 in DNA: TGTGCCACCAGCAGATCCCGGGGGGACGAGCAGTACTTC. It translates to CATSRSRGDEQYF.

This clonotype was seen ten or more times. The chain employs TRBV7-8 and TRBJ2-7, with TRBD2 matching over 7 bases. In germline, CDR1 is SGHVS, CDR2 FQNEAQ. This CDR3 has 14 residues. V lost 2 bases to trimming and J lost 0 bases; unmatched junction nucleotides: 1. The DNA for the CDR3 is TGTGCCAGCAGCTTAAGCGGGAACTCCTACGAGCAGTACTTC. Protein sequence: CASSLSGNSYEQYF.

This clonotype appeared a few times. The chain's CDR3 is CSVPASPPTGLGTEAFF. The DNA of the CDR3 is TGCAGCGTTCCCGCCAGCCCCCCGACAGGGCTGGGCACTGAAGCTTTCTTT. The chain links TRBV29-1 to TRBJ1-1, with TRBD1 identical over 7 bases. The germline V gene encodes CDR1 SQVTM and CDR2 ANQGSEA. The CDR3 has 17 amino acids. V lost 5 bases, J lost 4 bases, and 19 bases stayed unmatched.

This clonotype was found many times. The chain has TRBV12-3 or TRBV12-4 and TRBJ2-1, with TRBD1 matching over 8 bases. The length of the CDR3 is 14 residues. Germline trimming cut 6 bases from V and 8 bases from J; bases unmatched to any gene: 9. The DNA of the CDR3 is TGTGCCAGCAGCCAGACAGGGGAATATGATGAGCAGTTCTTC. It yields the protein CASSQTGEYDEQFF.

V and J are TRBV6-1 and TRBJ1-2; D unresolved. V dropped 1 base and J dropped 8 bases, with 11 bases sitting between them. This CDR3 has 13 residues. Germline loops: CDR1 MNHNS, CDR2 SASEGT. The CDR3 sequence is CASSEDLTRGYTF. CDR3 sequence (DNA): TGTGCCAGCAGTGAAGACCTAACCAGGGGCTACACCTTC.

J is TRBJ2-7 and V is TRBV20-1; D is perhaps TRBD2 (5 bases). The germline gives CDR1 DFQATT, CDR2 SNEGSKA (reference sequence). Trimming left V 1 base short and J 1 base short, with 8 bases between. The CDR3 runs 13 residues. Here the CDR3 DNA reads TGCAGTGCTAGAGCGACTAAATCCTACGAGCAGTACTTC. Translating it yields CSARATKSYEQYF.

This clonotype has a count of ten or more. This chain uses TRBV4-3 with TRBJ1-2; D not resolved. The CDR3 covers 16 residues. Germline V gene lookup returns CDR1 LGHNA and CDR2 YSLEER. V lost 0 bases and J lost 3, with 14 bases in between. This CDR3 reads CASSQDETPPYYGYTF. CDR3 DNA: TGCGCCAGCAGCCAAGACGAGACACCTCCTTACTATGGCTACACCTTC.

In this sample, this clonotype turned up many times. V gene TRBV18 combines with J gene TRBJ2-3; 7 positions match TRBD1. In germline, CDR1 is KGHSH, CDR2 LQKENI. CDR3 length: 15 residues. V lost 6 bases, J lost 2 bases, and 8 bases stayed unmatched. The CDR3 sequence: CASSIRGTVTDTQYF. The CDR3 DNA sequence: TGTGCCAGCTCCATTAGAGGGACAGTCACAGATACGCAGTATTTT.

There are a few counts of this clonotype. This chain connects TRBV19 to TRBJ2-1; D perhaps matches TRBD1 (7 bases). Germline V gene data show CDR1 as LNHDA and CDR2 as SQIVND (reference sequence). The CDR3 extends over 16 amino acids. Trimming took 4 bases from V and 3 from J, leaving 16 bases between them. This CDR3 reads CASSKARQGGYNEQFF. CDR3 coding DNA: TGTGCCAGTAGTAAAGCCCGACAGGGAGGCTACAATGAGCAGTTCTTC.